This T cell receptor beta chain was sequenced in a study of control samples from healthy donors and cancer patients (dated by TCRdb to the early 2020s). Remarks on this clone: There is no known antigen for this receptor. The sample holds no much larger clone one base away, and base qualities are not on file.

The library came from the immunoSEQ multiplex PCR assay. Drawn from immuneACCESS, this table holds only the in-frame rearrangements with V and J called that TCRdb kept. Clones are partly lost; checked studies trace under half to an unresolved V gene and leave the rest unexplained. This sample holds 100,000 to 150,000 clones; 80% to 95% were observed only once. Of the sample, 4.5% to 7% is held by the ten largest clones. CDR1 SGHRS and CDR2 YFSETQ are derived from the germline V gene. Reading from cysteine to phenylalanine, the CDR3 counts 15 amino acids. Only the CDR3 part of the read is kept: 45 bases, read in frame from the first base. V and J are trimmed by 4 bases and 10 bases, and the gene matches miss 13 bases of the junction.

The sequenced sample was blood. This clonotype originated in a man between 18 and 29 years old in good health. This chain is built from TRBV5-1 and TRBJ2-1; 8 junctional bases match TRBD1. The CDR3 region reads CASSPSGHRDREQFF. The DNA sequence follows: TGCGCCAGCAGCCCCTCGGGACACCGGGACAGGGAGCAGTTCTTC.